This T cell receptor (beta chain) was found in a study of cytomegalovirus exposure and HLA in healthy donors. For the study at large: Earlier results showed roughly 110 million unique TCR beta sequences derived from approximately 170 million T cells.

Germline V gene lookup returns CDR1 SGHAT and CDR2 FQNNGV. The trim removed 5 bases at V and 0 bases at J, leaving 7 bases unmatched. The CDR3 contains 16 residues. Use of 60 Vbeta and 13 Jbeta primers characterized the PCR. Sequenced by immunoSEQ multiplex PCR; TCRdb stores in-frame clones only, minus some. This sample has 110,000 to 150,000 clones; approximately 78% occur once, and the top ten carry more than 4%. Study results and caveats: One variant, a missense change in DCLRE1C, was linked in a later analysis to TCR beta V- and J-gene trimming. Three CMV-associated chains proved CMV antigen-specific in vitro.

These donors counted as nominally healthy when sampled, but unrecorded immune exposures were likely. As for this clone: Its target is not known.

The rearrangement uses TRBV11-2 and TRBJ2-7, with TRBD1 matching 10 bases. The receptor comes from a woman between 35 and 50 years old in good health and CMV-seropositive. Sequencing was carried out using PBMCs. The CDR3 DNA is TGTGCCAGCAGCCCCCGGGACAGGGGAAACTCCTACGAGCAGTACTTC. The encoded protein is CASSPRDRGNSYEQYF. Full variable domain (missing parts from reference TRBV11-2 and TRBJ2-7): EAGVAQSPRYKIIEKRQSVAFWCNPISGHATLYWYQQILGQGPKLLIQFQNNGVVDDSQLPKDRFSAERLKGVDSTLKIQPAKLEDSAVYLCASSPRDRGNSYEQYFGPGTRLTVT.